This T cell receptor (beta chain) was profiled in a study of Graves' ophthalmopathy and Graves' hyperthyroidism. Study background: Peripheral blood sampling preceded any treatment and occurred at initial diagnosis.

Regarding this clonotype: The antigen is unknown.

Beta-chain TCR CDR3 regions were amplified from RNA transcripts. The authors performed first-round RT-PCR with HTBI primers and then a second-round multiplex PCR. TCRdb passed the multiplex PCR reads through MiXCR, listing each CDR3 protein once. The sample consists of roughly 500,000 distinct CDR3 sequences, around 14% of them appearing once. Clinicians made diagnoses from clinical symptoms, serum thyroxine, TRAb, thyroid ultrasound and orbital computed tomography. PBMCs were isolated by Ficoll-Paque density gradient centrifugation, using about 9.2 ml of fresh peripheral blood as the starting material. Overall study results and limits: Built on 13 signatures, a model told ophthalmopathy apart from stable hyperthyroidism with 85% to 90% sensitivity and 70% to 82% specificity.

The CDR3 runs 13 residues. Germline loops: CDR1 SGHVS, CDR2 FQNEAQ. Trimming stripped 5 bases from V and 5 bases from J, with 12 bases between. The source is a woman aged 25-40 years with Graves' ophthalmopathy. The chain carries TRBV7-8 and TRBJ2-5; D gene uncertain. Material: blood. The CDR3 bases are TGTGCCAGCAGCCTGACCCTCGGGGAGACCCAGTACTTC. Its protein product is CASSLTLGETQYF.